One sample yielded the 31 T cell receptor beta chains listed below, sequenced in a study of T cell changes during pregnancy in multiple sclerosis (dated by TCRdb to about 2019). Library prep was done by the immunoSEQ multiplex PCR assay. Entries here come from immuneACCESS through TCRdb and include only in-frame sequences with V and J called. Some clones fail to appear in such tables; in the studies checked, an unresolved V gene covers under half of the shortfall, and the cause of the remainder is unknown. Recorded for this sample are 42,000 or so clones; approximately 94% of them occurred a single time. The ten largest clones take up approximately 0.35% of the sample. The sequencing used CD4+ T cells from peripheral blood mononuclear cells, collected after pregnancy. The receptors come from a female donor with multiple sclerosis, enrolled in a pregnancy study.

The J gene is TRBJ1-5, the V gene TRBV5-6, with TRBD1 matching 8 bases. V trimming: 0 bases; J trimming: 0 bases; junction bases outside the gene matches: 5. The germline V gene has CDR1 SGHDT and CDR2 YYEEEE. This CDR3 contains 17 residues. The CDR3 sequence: CASSLGTGLRSNQPQHF. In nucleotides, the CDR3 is TGTGCCAGCAGCTTGGGGACAGGGCTCCGTAGCAATCAGCCCCAGCATTTT.

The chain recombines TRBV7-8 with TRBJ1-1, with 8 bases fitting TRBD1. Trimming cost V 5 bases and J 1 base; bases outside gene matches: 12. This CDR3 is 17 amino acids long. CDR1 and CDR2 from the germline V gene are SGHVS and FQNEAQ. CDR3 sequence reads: CASSPEDRAPGNTEAFF. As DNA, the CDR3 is TGTGCCAGCAGCCCAGAGGACAGGGCCCCTGGGAACACTGAAGCTTTCTTT.

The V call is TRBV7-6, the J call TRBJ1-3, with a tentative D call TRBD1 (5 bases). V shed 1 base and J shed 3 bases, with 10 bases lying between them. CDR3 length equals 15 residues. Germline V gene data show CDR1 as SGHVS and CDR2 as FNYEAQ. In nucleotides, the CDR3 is TGTGCCAGCAGCTTAGGTGGCACAGGTGGAAACACCATATATTTT. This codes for CASSLGGTGGNTIYF.

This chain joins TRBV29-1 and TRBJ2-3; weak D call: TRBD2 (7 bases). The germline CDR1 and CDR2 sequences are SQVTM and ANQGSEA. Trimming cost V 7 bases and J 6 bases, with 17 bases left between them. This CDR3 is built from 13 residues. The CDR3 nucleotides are TGCAGCGCCGAAAACGGGGGGCGGGATACGCAGTATTTT. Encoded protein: CSAENGGRDTQYF.

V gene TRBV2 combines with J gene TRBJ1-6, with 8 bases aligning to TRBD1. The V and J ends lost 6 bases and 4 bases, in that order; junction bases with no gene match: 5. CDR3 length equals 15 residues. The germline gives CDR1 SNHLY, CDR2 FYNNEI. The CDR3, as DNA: TGTGCCAGCAGACAGGGGGTACCTTATAATTCACCCCTCCACTTT. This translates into CASRQGVPYNSPLHF.

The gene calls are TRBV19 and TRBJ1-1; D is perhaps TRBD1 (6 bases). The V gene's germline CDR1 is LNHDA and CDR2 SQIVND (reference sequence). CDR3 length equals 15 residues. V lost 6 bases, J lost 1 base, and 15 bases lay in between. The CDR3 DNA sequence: TGTGCCAGTAGGGGGACAAACCTAGGGAACACTGAAGCTTTCTTT. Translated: CASRGTNLGNTEAFF.

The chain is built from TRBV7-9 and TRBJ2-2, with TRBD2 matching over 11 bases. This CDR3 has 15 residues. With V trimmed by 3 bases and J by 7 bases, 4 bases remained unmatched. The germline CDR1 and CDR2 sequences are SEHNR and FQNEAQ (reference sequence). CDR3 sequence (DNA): TGTGCCAGCAGCTTGACTAGCGGGGCCGTCGGGGAGCTGTTTTTT. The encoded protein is CASSLTSGAVGELFF. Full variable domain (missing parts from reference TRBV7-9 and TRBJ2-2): DTGVSQNPRHKITKRGQNVTFRCDPISEHNRLYWYRQTLGQGPEFLTYFQNEAQLEKSRLLSDRFSAERPKGSFSTLEIQRTEQGDSAMYLCASSLTSGAVGELFFGEGSRLTVL.

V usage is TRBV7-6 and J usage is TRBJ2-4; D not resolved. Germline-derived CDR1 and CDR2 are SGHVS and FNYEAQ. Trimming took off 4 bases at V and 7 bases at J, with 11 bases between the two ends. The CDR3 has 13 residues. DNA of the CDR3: TGTGCCAGCAGCTCGACCCTCGGGAACATTCAGTACTTC. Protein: CASSSTLGNIQYF.

The CDR3: CASSLDRADTQYF. CDR3 nucleotide sequence: TGTGCCAGCAGCTTAGACCGCGCGGATACGCAGTATTTT. This chain connects TRBV7-8 to TRBJ2-3, with unresolved D. Germline values: CDR1 SGHVS, CDR2 FQNEAQ. V gave up 1 base and J gave up 6 bases, with 8 bases separating them. The CDR3 runs 13 residues.

CDR3 protein: CASSPDTEAFF. The CDR3 DNA follows: TGTGCCAGCTCCCCGGACACTGAAGCTTTCTTT. The gene calls are TRBV18 and TRBJ1-1; D call uncertain. Germline V gene data show CDR1 as KGHSH and CDR2 as LQKENI. The CDR3 consists of 11 residues. Deletions cut 6 bases from V and 3 bases from J, with 5 bases between.

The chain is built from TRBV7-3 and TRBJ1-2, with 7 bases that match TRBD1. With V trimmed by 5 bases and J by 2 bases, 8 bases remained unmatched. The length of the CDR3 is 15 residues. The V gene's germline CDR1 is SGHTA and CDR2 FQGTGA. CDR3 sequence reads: CASSQMGDSNYGYTF. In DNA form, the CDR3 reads TGTGCCAGCAGCCAGATGGGGGACAGCAACTATGGCTACACCTTC.

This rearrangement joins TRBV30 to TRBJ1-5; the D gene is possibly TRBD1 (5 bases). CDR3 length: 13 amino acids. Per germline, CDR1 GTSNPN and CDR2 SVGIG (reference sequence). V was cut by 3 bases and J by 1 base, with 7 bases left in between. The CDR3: CAWSGGSNQPQHF. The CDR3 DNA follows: TGTGCCTGGAGCGGGGGGAGCAATCAGCCCCAGCATTTT.

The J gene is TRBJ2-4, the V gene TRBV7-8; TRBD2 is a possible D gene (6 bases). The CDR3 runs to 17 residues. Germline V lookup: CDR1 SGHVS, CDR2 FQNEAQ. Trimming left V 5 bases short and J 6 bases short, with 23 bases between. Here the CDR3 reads CASSPPGTLASGNIQYF. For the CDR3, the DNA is TGTGCCAGCAGCCCTCCCGGGACTCTAGCTTCGGGAAACATTCAGTACTTC.

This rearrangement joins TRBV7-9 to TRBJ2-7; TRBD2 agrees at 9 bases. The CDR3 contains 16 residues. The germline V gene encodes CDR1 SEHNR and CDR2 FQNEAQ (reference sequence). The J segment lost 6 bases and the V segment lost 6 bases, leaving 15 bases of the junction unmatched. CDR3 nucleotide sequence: TGTGCCAGCAGTCCTGATTGGGCGGGGGGGCGTCTCGAGCAGTACTTC. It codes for CASSPDWAGGRLEQYF. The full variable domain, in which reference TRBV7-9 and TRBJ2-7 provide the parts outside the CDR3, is DTGVSQNPRHKITKRGQNVTFRCDPISEHNRLYWYRQTLGQGPEFLTYFQNEAQLEKSRLLSDRFSAERPKGSFSTLEIQRTEQGDSAMYLCASSPDWAGGRLEQYFGPGTRLTVT.

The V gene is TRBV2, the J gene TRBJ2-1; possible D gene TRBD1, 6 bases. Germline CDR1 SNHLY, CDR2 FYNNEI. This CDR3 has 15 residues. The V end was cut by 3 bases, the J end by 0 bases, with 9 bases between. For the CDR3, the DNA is TGTGCCAGCAGTGATGTAGGGGGCTCCTACAATGAGCAGTTCTTC. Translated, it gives CASSDVGGSYNEQFF.

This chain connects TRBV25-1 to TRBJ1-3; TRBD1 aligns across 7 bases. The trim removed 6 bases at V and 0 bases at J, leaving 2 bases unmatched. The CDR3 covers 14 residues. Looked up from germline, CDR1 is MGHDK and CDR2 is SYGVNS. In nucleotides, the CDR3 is TGTGCCAGCAGAGGACAGGCCTCTGGAAACACCATATATTTT. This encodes CASRGQASGNTIYF.

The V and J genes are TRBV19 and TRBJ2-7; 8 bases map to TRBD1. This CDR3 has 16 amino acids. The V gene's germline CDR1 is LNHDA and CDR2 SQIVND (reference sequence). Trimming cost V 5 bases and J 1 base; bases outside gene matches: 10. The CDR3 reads CASSGFAGTGSYEQYF. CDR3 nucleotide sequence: TGTGCCAGTAGTGGATTCGCCGGGACAGGATCCTACGAGCAGTACTTC.

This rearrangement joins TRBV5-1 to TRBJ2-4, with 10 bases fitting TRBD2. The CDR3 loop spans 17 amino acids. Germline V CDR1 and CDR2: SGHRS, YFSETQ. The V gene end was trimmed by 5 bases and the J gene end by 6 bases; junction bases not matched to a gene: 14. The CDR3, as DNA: TGCGCCAGCAGAGCCGCCGCAGCGGGGGGGCGTGGAAACATTCAGTACTTC. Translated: CASRAAAAGGRGNIQYF.

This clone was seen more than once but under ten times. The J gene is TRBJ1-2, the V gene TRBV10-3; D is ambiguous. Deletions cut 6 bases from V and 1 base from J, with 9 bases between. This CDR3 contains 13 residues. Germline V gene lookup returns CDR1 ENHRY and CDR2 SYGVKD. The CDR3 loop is CAISWEDNYGYTF. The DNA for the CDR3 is TGTGCCATCAGCTGGGAGGATAACTATGGCTACACCTTC.

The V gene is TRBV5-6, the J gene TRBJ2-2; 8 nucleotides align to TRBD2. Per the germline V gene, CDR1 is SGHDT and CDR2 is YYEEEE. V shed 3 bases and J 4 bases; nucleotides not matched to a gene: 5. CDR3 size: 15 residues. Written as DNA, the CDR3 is TGTGCCAGCAGCTATAGCGGGGTCGGCACCGGGGAGCTGTTTTTT. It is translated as CASSYSGVGTGELFF. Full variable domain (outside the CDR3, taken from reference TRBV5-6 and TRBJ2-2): DAGVTQSPTHLIKTRGQQVTLRCSPKSGHDTVSWYQQALGQGPQFIFQYYEEEERQRGNFPDRFSGHQFPNYSSELNVNALLLGDSALYLCASSYSGVGTGELFFGEGSRLTVL.

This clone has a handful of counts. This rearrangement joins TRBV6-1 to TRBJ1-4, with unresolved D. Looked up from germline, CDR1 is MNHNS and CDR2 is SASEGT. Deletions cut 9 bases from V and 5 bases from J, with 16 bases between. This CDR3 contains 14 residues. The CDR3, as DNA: TGTGCCAGTCGGGAGTCCGACGGAAATGAAAAACTGTTTTTT. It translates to CASRESDGNEKLFF.

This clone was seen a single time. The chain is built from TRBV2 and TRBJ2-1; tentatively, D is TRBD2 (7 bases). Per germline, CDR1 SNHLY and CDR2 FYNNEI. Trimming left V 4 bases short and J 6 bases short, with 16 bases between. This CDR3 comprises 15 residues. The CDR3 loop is CASSAMGGGLNEQFF. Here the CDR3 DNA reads TGTGCCAGCAGTGCTATGGGCGGGGGCCTCAATGAGCAGTTCTTC.

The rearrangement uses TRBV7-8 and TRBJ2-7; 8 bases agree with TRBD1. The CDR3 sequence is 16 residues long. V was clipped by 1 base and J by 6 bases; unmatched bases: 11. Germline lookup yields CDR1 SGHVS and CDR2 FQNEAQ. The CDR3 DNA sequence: TGTGCCAGCAGCTTAGGTTCGGGACAGGCTGTCTTCGAGCAGTACTTC. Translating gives CASSLGSGQAVFEQYF.

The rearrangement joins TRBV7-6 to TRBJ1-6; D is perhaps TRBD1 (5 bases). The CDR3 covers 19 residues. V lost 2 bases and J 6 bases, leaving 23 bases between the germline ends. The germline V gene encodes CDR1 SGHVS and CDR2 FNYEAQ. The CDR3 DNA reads TGTGCCAGCAGCTTAACCCCTGCCACAGGACGGCAATCTAATTCACCCCTCCACTTT. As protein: CASSLTPATGRQSNSPLHF.

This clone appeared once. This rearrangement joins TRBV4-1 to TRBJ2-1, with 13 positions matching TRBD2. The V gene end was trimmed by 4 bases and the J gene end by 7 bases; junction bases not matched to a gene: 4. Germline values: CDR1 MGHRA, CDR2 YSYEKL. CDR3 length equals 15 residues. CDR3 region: CASSLLAGGRNEQFF. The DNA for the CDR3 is TGCGCCAGCAGCCTACTAGCGGGGGGGCGTAATGAGCAGTTCTTC.

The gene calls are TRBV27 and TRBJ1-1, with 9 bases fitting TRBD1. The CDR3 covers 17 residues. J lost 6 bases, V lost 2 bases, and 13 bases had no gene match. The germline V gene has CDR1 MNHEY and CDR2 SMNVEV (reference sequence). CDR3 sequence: CASSLVRADRGMAEAFF. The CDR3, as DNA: TGTGCCAGCAGTTTAGTACGCGCCGACAGGGGGATGGCTGAAGCTTTCTTT.

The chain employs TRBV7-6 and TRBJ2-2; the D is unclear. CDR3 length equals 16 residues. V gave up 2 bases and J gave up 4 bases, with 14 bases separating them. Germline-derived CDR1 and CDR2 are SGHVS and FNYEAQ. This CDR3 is CASSLRSYSSTGELFF. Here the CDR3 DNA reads TGTGCCAGCAGCTTAAGGTCCTACTCTAGCACCGGGGAGCTGTTTTTT.

This CDR3 is CASLDRKRVTGELFF. As DNA, the CDR3 is TGTGCCAGCCTCGACCGCAAACGGGTTACGGGGGAGCTGTTTTTT. The rearrangement links TRBV7-9 to TRBJ2-2; D gene ambiguous. The germline gives CDR1 SEHNR, CDR2 FQNEAQ (reference sequence). Between the trimmed V and J ends, which lost 8 bases and 8 bases, there was a span of 21 bases. The CDR3 sequence is 15 residues long.

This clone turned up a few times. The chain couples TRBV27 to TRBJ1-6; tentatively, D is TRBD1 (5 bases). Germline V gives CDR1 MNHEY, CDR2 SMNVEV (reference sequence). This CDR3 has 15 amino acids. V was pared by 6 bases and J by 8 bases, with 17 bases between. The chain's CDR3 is CASSQRGDLYSPLHF. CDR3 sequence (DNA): TGTGCCAGCAGCCAGCGGGGGGATCTTTATTCACCCCTCCACTTT.

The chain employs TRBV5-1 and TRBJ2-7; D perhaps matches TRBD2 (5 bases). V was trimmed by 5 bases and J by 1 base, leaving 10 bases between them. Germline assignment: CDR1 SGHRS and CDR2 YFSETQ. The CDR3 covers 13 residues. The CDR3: CASRPSGSYEQYF. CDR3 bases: TGCGCCAGCAGACCGTCGGGGTCCTACGAGCAGTACTTC.

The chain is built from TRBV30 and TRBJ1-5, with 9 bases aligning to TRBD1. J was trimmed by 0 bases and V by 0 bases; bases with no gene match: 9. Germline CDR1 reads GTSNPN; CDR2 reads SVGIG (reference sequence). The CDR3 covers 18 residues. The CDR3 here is CAWSVTRTGEGSNQPQHF. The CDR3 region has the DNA TGTGCCTGGAGTGTAACGCGGACAGGGGAAGGTAGCAATCAGCCCCAGCATTTT.